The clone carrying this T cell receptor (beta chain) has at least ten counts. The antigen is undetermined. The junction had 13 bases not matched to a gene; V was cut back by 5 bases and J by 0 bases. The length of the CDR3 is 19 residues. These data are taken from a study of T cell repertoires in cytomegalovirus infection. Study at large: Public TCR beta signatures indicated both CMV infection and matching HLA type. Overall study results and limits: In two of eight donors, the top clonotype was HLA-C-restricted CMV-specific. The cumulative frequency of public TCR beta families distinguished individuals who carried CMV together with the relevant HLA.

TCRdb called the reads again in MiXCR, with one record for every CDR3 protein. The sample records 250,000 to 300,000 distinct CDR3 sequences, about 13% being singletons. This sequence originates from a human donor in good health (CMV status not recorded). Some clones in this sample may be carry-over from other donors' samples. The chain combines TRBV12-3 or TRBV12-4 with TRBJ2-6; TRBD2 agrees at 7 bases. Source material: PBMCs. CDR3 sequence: CASSRLTGTTSSGANVLTF. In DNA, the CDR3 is TGTGCCAGCAGTCGCCTGACCGGGACTACGAGCTCTGGGGCCAACGTCCTGACTTTC.